This T cell receptor beta chain emerged from a study of blood T cell repertoires in COVID-19. On the study more broadly: Sources were T cells, B-cell-depleted T cells, or PBMCs; the material itself was cDNA or gDNA.

The protocol was immunoSEQ multiplex PCR, while the TCRdb copy is restricted to in-frame clones and leaves out a portion. The repertoire consists of about 78,000 clones, with about nine tenths occurring once and the leading ten covering around 5%. This clone was recorded only once. The material sequenced was peripheral blood. The receptor's source is a man in his fifties with active or convalescent COVID-19.

CDR3 region: CASSVAPGTSGVSSYNEQFF. CDR3 nucleotide sequence: TGTGCCAGCAGCGTGGCGCCCGGGACTAGCGGGGTGAGCTCCTACAATGAGCAGTTCTTC. The chain has TRBV9 and TRBJ2-1, with 13 bases matching TRBD2. Looked up from germline, CDR1 is SGDLS and CDR2 is YYNGEE. The CDR3 extends over 20 amino acids. V lost 2 bases to trimming and J lost 0 bases; unmatched junction nucleotides: 11.